Listed here is a single TCR beta chain. This entry belongs to a study of blood T cell repertoires in COVID-19. This CDR3 contains 12 residues. CDR1 and CDR2 (germline): SGHVS, FQNEAQ. Trimming at V came to 1 base and at J to 7 bases, leaving 1 base not matched to a gene. Profiling relied on immunoSEQ multiplex PCR, and the TCRdb table lists in-frame clones only, not all of them. The sample lists tens of thousands of clones, 88% occurring once. This sequence joins TRBV7-8 and TRBJ2-7; 7 nucleotides align to TRBD2. This receptor was identified in a human donor in a cohort sampled during active COVID-19. Sequencing used peripheral blood. The CDR3 is CASSLGGGEQYF. CDR3 coding DNA: TGTGCCAGCAGCTTAGGGGGAGGGGAGCAGTACTTC. The variable domain in full, with the rest retrieved from reference TRBV7-8 and TRBJ2-7, is GAGVSQSPRYKVAKRGQDVALRCDPISGHVSLFWYQQALGQGPEFLTYFQNEAQLDKSGLPSDRFFAERPEGSVSTLKIQRTQQEDSAVYLCASSLGGGEQYFGPGTRLTVT.